The 20 T cell receptor beta chains given below trace back to one sample, sequenced in a study of blood T cell repertoires in COVID-19. Data came from immunoSEQ multiplex PCR; TCRdb stores just in-frame clones and leaves some out. The sample includes 45,000 to 55,000 clones, about 90% of them seen just once. Material for sequencing was peripheral blood. Receptors originate from a human donor in a cohort sampled during active COVID-19.

The chain is built from TRBV6-5 and TRBJ2-5; 7 bases are shared with TRBD2. The junction had 5 bases not matched to a gene; V was cut back by 2 bases and J by 5 bases. Germline CDR1 MNHEY, CDR2 SVGAGI. CDR3 length equals 14 residues. The chain's CDR3 is CASSYSGAGETQYF. CDR3 in DNA: TGTGCCAGCAGTTACAGCGGGGCTGGGGAGACCCAGTACTTC.

A remark on this clone: Germline is not matched at one junction end, which may reflect a read error. The J gene is TRBJ1-6, the V gene TRBV27, with 9 positions matching TRBD1. The germline CDR1 and CDR2 sequences are MNHEY and SMNVEV (reference sequence). The CDR3 loop spans 11 amino acids. This CDR3 reads CASSLGDRENF. DNA of the CDR3: TGTGCCAGCAGTTTGGGGGACAGGGAGAATTTT.

The chain joins TRBV18 to TRBJ2-7; no clear D gene. The germline V gene encodes CDR1 KGHSH and CDR2 LQKENI. This CDR3 has 12 residues. Trimming left V 2 bases short and J 5 bases short, with 7 bases between. As DNA, the CDR3 is TGTGCCAGCTCACCAGGCGCGGACGAGCAGTACTTC. Encoded protein: CASSPGADEQYF.

The chain recombines TRBV7-6 with TRBJ2-2; unclear D gene. Germline loops: CDR1 SGHVS, CDR2 FNYEAQ. The length of the CDR3 is 13 residues. V was pared by 2 bases and J by 5 bases, with 6 bases between. CDR3 residues: CASSLQVTGELFF. For the CDR3, the DNA is TGTGCCAGCAGCTTACAGGTTACCGGGGAGCTGTTTTTT. The full variable domain, rest sourced from reference TRBV7-6 and TRBJ2-2, is GAGVSQSPRYKVTKRGQDVALRCDPISGHVSLYWYRQALGQGPEFLTYFNYEAQQDKSGLPNDRFSAERPEGSISTLTIQRTEQRDSAMYRCASSLQVTGELFFGEGSRLTVL.

V usage is TRBV10-1 and J usage is TRBJ2-7; 10 positions match TRBD1. Germline trimming cut 6 bases from V and 1 base from J; bases unmatched to any gene: 6. Per germline, CDR1 WNHNN and CDR2 SYGVQD (reference sequence). This CDR3 has 15 amino acids. CDR3 amino acids: CASSGPGQGSYEQYF. For the CDR3, the DNA is TGCGCCAGCAGCGGACCGGGACAGGGGTCCTACGAGCAGTACTTC.

In its sample, this clone was seen once. The chain couples TRBV12-3 or TRBV12-4 to TRBJ1-3; D remains ambiguous. V lost 8 bases to trimming and J lost 11 bases, with 16 bases between them. This CDR3 has 12 residues. The CDR3 nucleotides read TGTGCCAGCTCCCGAGGGAGGGATGCCATATATTTT. Protein product: CASSRGRDAIYF.

This clone was seen once. Within the sample, other DNA sequences also encode this same CDR3. The rearrangement uses TRBV7-3 and TRBJ1-1; D unclear. Germline V lookup: CDR1 SGHTA, CDR2 FQGTGA. The CDR3 is made up of 13 amino acids. The V end lost 2 bases, the J end lost 5 bases, and 9 bases lay between the germline ends. The chain's CDR3 is CASSLGGLTEAFF. DNA of the CDR3: TGTGCCAGCAGCTTAGGCGGGTTGACTGAAGCTTTCTTT.

V usage is TRBV2 and J usage is TRBJ2-3; 11 bases map to TRBD2. Germline assignment: CDR1 SNHLY and CDR2 FYNNEI. With 5 bases clipped from V and 8 bases from J, the junction kept 9 bases outside the gene matches. There are 15 residues in the CDR3. The CDR3 nucleotides read TGTGCCAGCAGTTTACTAGCGGGGGCCACAAGTACGCAGTATTTT. It specifies CASSLLAGATSTQYF.

The chain uses TRBV4-3 and TRBJ1-1; 7 bases are a match to TRBD1. Germline V lookup: CDR1 LGHNA, CDR2 YSLEER. The CDR3 is made up of 16 amino acids. The V and J ends lost 3 bases and 0 bases, in that order; junction bases with no gene match: 7. CDR3 bases: TGCGCCAGCAGCCAGCAAGCCGGGACAGTGAACACTGAAGCTTTCTTT. Translating gives CASSQQAGTVNTEAFF.

The chain combines TRBV6-5 with TRBJ1-1; D may be TRBD1 (6 bases). Germline V gene lookup returns CDR1 MNHEY and CDR2 SVGAGI. Trimming took off 4 bases at V and 1 base at J, with 10 bases between the two ends. The CDR3 totals 14 residues. CDR3 region: CASSSTGTNTEAFF. The CDR3 DNA reads as TGTGCCAGCAGTTCGACAGGTACGAACACTGAAGCTTTCTTT.

This sequence joins TRBV3-1 (or the pseudogene TRBV3-2) and TRBJ2-7; D possibly corresponds to TRBD2 (5 bases). The V gene's germline CDR1 is LGHDT and CDR2 YNNKEL (reference sequence). CDR3 length: 14 residues. V lost 0 bases to trimming and J lost 3 bases, with 9 bases between them. CDR3 sequence: CASSQDVGSYEQYF. Written as DNA, the CDR3 is TGTGCCAGCAGCCAAGATGTGGGGAGCTACGAGCAGTACTTC.

V and J are TRBV10-3 and TRBJ2-5, with TRBD2 matching 11 bases. Germline assignment: CDR1 ENHRY and CDR2 SYGVKD. The CDR3 totals 17 residues. V lost 3 bases to trimming and J lost 2 bases; unmatched junction nucleotides: 8. The CDR3 is CAISERKGTSGQETQYF. The CDR3 nucleotides read TGTGCCATCAGTGAAAGGAAGGGGACTAGCGGACAAGAGACCCAGTACTTC.

This clone was counted a single time. CDR3 DNA: TGTGCCAGCAGTTTTGGCGGGAGCTCCTACAATGAGCAGTTCTTC. Protein sequence: CASSFGGSSYNEQFF. J is TRBJ2-1 and V is TRBV6-2 or TRBV6-3; 7 bases fit TRBD2. After removal of 4 bases from V and 0 bases from J, the junction contained 3 bases not matched to a gene. The CDR3 contains 15 residues. Germline V gives CDR1 MNHEY, CDR2 SVGEGT.

The chain is built from TRBV2 and TRBJ1-2; D is perhaps TRBD1 (5 bases). Germline assignment: CDR1 SNHLY and CDR2 FYNNEI. V was pared by 4 bases and J by 4 bases, with 13 bases between. The CDR3 is 14 residues long. The CDR3 sequence: CASSGTSSGYGYTF. CDR3 nucleotide sequence: TGTGCCAGCAGTGGGACATCGAGTGGCTATGGCTACACCTTC. Filled out from reference TRBV2 and TRBJ1-2, the complete variable domain reads EPEVTQTPSHQVTQMGQEVILRCVPISNHLYFYWYRQILGQKVEFLVSFYNNEISEKSEIFDDQFSVERPDGSNFTLKIRSTKLEDSAMYFCASSGTSSGYGYTFGSGTRLTVV.

J is TRBJ2-3 and V is TRBV25-1, with D maybe TRBD2 (6 bases). Germline V lookup: CDR1 MGHDK, CDR2 SYGVNS. Deletions cut 0 bases from V and 4 bases from J, with 11 bases between. The CDR3 length is 15 residues. This chain's CDR3 is CASSEYGGRADTQYF. As DNA, the CDR3 is TGTGCCAGCAGTGAATACGGGGGTCGGGCAGATACGCAGTATTTT.

The rearrangement joins TRBV27 to TRBJ2-2; 8 bases match TRBD2. J gave up 1 base and V 6 bases, and 7 bases lay outside the gene matches. CDR1 and CDR2 from the germline V gene are MNHEY and SMNVEV (reference sequence). The CDR3 sequence is 16 residues long. Here the CDR3 reads CASRALAGGNTGELFF. Written as DNA, the CDR3 is TGTGCCAGCAGGGCCCTGGCGGGGGGGAACACCGGGGAGCTGTTTTTT.

DNA of the CDR3: TGCGCCAGCAGCTTTAGGACAGACATGAACACTGAAGCTTTCTTT. The encoded protein is CASSFRTDMNTEAFF. This chain links TRBV5-1 with TRBJ1-1; a possible D gene is TRBD1 (6 bases). Germline-derived CDR1 and CDR2 are SGHRS and YFSETQ. V was pared by 2 bases and J by 0 bases, with 11 bases between. The length of the CDR3 is 15 residues.

The chain links TRBV3-1 (or the pseudogene TRBV3-2) to TRBJ2-5, with 7 bases matching TRBD2. Germline trimming cut 0 bases from V and 2 bases from J; bases unmatched to any gene: 6. CDR1 is LGHDT, CDR2 YNNKEL, per germline (reference sequence). The CDR3 has 16 residues. Here the CDR3 DNA reads TGTGCCAGCAGCCAAGATAGGGGCGGGAGACAAGAGACCCAGTACTTC. Translating it yields CASSQDRGGRQETQYF.

This clone has a single count. The chain joins TRBV4-1 to TRBJ1-2, with 10 nucleotides matching TRBD1. Germline V lookup: CDR1 MGHRA, CDR2 YSYEKL. The trim removed 1 base at V and 4 bases at J, leaving 3 bases unmatched. This CDR3 region has 15 residues. CDR3 sequence: CASSQGDRGSYGYTF. DNA of the CDR3: TGCGCCAGCAGCCAAGGGGACAGGGGAAGCTATGGCTACACCTTC.

This chain connects TRBV6-5 to TRBJ2-5; a weak D match, TRBD2 (6 bases). V gave up 2 bases and J gave up 1 base, with 11 bases separating them. CDR3 length equals 15 residues. Germline CDR1 MNHEY, CDR2 SVGAGI. The CDR3 nucleotides read TGTGCCAGCAGTTACGGTATCGGGGGCCAAGAGACCCAGTACTTC. As protein: CASSYGIGGQETQYF.